This T cell receptor beta chain was captured in a study of control samples from healthy donors and cancer patients. The protocol was immunoSEQ multiplex PCR, while the TCRdb copy is restricted to in-frame clones and leaves out a portion. The sample lists roughly 150,000 clones, about 86% occurring once. Deletions cut 10 bases from V and 3 bases from J, with 7 bases between. The CDR3 sequence is 11 residues long. Germline CDR1 reads KGHSH; CDR2 reads LQKENI. The gene calls are TRBV18 and TRBJ1-3; D ambiguous. The sequenced sample was blood. The origin of this receptor is a man in his late teens or twenties in good health. The CDR3 region is CATPRGNTIYF. In DNA, the CDR3 is TGTGCCACCCCCCGTGGAAACACCATATATTTT.